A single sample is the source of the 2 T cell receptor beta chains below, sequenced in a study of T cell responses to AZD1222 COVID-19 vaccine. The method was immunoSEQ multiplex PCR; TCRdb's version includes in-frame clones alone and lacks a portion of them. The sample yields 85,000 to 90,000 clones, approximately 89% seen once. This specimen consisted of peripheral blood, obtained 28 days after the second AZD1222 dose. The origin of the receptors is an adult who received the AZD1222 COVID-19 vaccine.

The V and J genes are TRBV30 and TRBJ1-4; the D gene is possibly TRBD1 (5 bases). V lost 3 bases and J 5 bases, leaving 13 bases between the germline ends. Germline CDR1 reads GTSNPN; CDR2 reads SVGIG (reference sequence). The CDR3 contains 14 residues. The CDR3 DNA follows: TGTGCCTGGAGCGCAGGGATACCGAATGAAAAACTGTTTTTT. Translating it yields CAWSAGIPNEKLFF.

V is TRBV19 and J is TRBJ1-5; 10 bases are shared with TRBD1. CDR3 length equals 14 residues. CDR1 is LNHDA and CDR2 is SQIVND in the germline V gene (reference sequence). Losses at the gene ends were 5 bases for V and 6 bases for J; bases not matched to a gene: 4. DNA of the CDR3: TGTGCCAGTAGTGAGGACAGGGGGAGTCAGCCCCAGCATTTT. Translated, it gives CASSEDRGSQPQHF.